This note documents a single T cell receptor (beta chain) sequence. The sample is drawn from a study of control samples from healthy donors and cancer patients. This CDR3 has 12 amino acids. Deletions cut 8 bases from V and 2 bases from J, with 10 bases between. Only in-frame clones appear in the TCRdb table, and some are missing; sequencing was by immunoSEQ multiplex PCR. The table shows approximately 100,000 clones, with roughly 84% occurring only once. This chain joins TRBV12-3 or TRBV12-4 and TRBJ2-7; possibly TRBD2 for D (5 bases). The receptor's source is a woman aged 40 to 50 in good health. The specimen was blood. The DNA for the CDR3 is TGTGCCAGCTCGAGGGTTCCCTACGAGCAGTACTTC. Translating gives CASSRVPYEQYF.